These 25 T cell receptor beta chains share one sample of origin, sequenced in a study of hypomethylating agent response in myelodysplastic syndrome. Sequenced by immunoSEQ multiplex PCR; TCRdb stores in-frame clones only, minus some. The sample records 4,000 or so clones, approximately 86% being singletons. Material: bone marrow, obtained before or after starting hypomethylating agent treatment for myelodysplastic syndrome (not recorded which). The source is a human donor with myelodysplastic syndrome.

The genes are TRBV5-1 and TRBJ2-1; 9 bases are a match to TRBD2. The germline V gene has CDR1 SGHRS and CDR2 YFSETQ. With V trimmed by 4 bases and J by 5 bases, 7 bases remained unmatched. This CDR3 is 15 amino acids long. In nucleotides, the CDR3 is TGCGCCAGCAGCCCCGGGACTAGCCGCGACAATGAGCAGTTCTTC. This sequence encodes CASSPGTSRDNEQFF.

The chain recombines TRBV25-1 with TRBJ1-2, with D possibly being TRBD1 (6 bases). V was cut by 6 bases and J by 7 bases, with 18 bases left in between. This CDR3 contains 14 residues. In germline, CDR1 is MGHDK, CDR2 SYGVNS. The DNA for the CDR3 is TGTGCCAGCAGCCAAGGGGGGCAGGGATCTGGCTACACCTTC. Translation gives CASSQGGQGSGYTF.

The rearrangement links TRBV7-3 to TRBJ2-7, with D possibly being TRBD1 (5 bases). The germline V and J ends were trimmed by 6 bases and 3 bases, with 12 bases remaining between them. The CDR3 extends over 13 amino acids. Per germline, CDR1 SGHTA and CDR2 FQGTGA. CDR3 in amino acids: CASSRDQGYEQYF. CDR3 coding DNA: TGTGCCAGCAGTCGAGATCAGGGCTACGAGCAGTACTTC.

The V and J genes are TRBV5-4 and TRBJ1-2; 7 nucleotides agree with TRBD1. Per germline, CDR1 SGHNT and CDR2 YYREEE (reference sequence). With 10 bases clipped from V and 6 bases from J, the junction kept 15 bases outside the gene matches. This CDR3 has 14 amino acids. The CDR3 nucleotides read TGTGCCTGCTCCGACGGGGGGAGGGGGCATGGCTACACCTTC. This sequence encodes CACSDGGRGHGYTF.

The J gene is TRBJ2-7, the V gene TRBV19; D may match TRBD1 or TRBD2 (6 bases each). The germline V and J ends were trimmed by 5 bases and 2 bases, with 19 bases remaining between them. The CDR3 runs to 16 residues. CDR1 and CDR2 (germline): LNHDA, SQIVND (reference sequence). Here the CDR3 DNA reads TGTGCCAGTAGTCCCCCTAGGGGCGGGACAACCTACGAGCAGTACTTC. As protein: CASSPPRGGTTYEQYF.

J is TRBJ2-1 and V is TRBV6-1, with D tentatively TRBD2 (5 bases). The V gene's germline CDR1 is MNHNS and CDR2 SASEGT. CDR3 length equals 11 residues. V dropped 7 bases and J dropped 12 bases, with 13 bases sitting between them. In DNA form, the CDR3 reads TGTGCCAGCACCATCCGGACTTCGCAGTTCTTC. Its protein product is CASTIRTSQFF.

J is TRBJ2-7 and V is TRBV11-2; 8 positions match TRBD1. CDR3 length: 14 residues. The V and J ends lost 5 bases and 1 base, in that order; junction bases with no gene match: 4. CDR1 is SGHAT and CDR2 is FQNNGV in the germline V gene. The CDR3 sequence is CASSLDRGSYEQYF. As DNA, the CDR3 is TGTGCCAGCAGCCTCGACAGGGGTTCCTACGAGCAGTACTTC.

V and J are TRBV18 and TRBJ1-4; no reliable D call. The CDR3 totals 13 residues. From germline, CDR1 is KGHSH and CDR2 LQKENI. The ends were cut back, 7 bases at V and 8 bases at J, with 14 bases in the middle. CDR3 loop: CASYTNQGEKLFF. CDR3 coding DNA: TGTGCCAGCTATACAAACCAAGGGGAAAAACTGTTTTTT.

V is TRBV7-8 and J is TRBJ1-1, with TRBD1 identical over 10 bases. The CDR3 sequence is 20 residues long. Germline V CDR1 and CDR2: SGHVS, FQNEAQ. With 5 bases clipped from V and 0 bases from J, the junction kept 18 bases outside the gene matches. The CDR3 loop reads CASSRGTGATPPPMNTEAFF. In DNA, the CDR3 is TGTGCCAGCAGCCGCGGGACAGGGGCCACCCCTCCCCCAATGAACACTGAAGCTTTCTTT. Variable domain in full (rest from reference TRBV7-8 and TRBJ1-1): GAGVSQSPRYKVAKRGQDVALRCDPISGHVSLFWYQQALGQGPEFLTYFQNEAQLDKSGLPSDRFFAERPEGSVSTLKIQRTQQEDSAVYLCASSRGTGATPPPMNTEAFFGQGTRLTVV.

The chain joins TRBV5-6 to TRBJ1-4; D ambiguous. V lost 1 base, J lost 8 bases, and 18 bases lay in between. CDR3 length equals 16 residues. From germline, CDR1 is SGHDT and CDR2 YYEEEE. This chain's CDR3 is CASSLKASPSGEKLFF. The CDR3 region has the DNA TGTGCCAGCAGCTTGAAGGCCTCCCCTAGTGGGGAAAAACTGTTTTTT.

The rearrangement uses TRBV19 and TRBJ2-7; a weak D match, TRBD2 (5 bases). This CDR3 is built from 11 residues. The germline gives CDR1 LNHDA, CDR2 SQIVND (reference sequence). Trimming removed 5 bases at V and 7 bases at J, with 9 bases between. Here the CDR3 reads CASSLRGEQYF. The CDR3 bases are TGTGCCAGTAGTCTGCGAGGGGAGCAGTACTTC.

The table lists this clone with a count of one. Compared with germline, one end of the junction differs, possibly owing to a read error. The chain combines TRBV5-5 with TRBJ1-2; 10 bases line up with TRBD1. CDR3 length equals 12 residues. Germline loops: CDR1 SGHKS, CDR2 YYEKEE (reference sequence). CDR3 loop: CASSNFPGQGPF. The CDR3 DNA sequence: TGTGCCAGCAGCAACTTCCCGGGACAGGGGCCCTTC.

The chain combines TRBV29-1 with TRBJ2-7, with D perhaps matching TRBD1 or TRBD2 (5 bases each). Germline values: CDR1 SQVTM, CDR2 ANQGSEA. CDR3 length equals 15 residues. The germline V and J ends were trimmed by 3 bases and 2 bases, with 17 bases remaining between them. CDR3 residues: CSVDSSRDEAYEQYF. In DNA form, the CDR3 reads TGCAGCGTTGACTCCAGCCGGGACGAGGCCTACGAGCAGTACTTC.

The rearrangement joins TRBV9 to TRBJ2-5; D is possibly TRBD2 (5 bases). The CDR3 is 12 amino acids. V lost 3 bases and J 2 bases, leaving 5 bases between the germline ends. From germline, CDR1 is SGDLS and CDR2 YYNGEE. Here the CDR3 DNA reads TGTGCCAGCAGCGGGACTCAAGAGACCCAGTACTTC. As protein: CASSGTQETQYF.

This chain links TRBV6-5 with TRBJ2-1, with TRBD2 matching 10 bases. The V segment lost 2 bases and the J segment 6 bases; nucleotides outside the gene matches: 4. Germline loops: CDR1 MNHEY, CDR2 SVGAGI. CDR3 length: 15 residues. The CDR3 here is CASSYPGLASNEQFF. DNA of the CDR3: TGTGCCAGCAGTTACCCGGGACTAGCGTCCAATGAGCAGTTCTTC.

The V call is TRBV5-1, the J call TRBJ2-1, with a weak D call TRBD1 (6 bases). V was trimmed by 3 bases and J by 6 bases, leaving 19 bases between them. CDR3 length equals 16 residues. Germline lookup yields CDR1 SGHRS and CDR2 YFSETQ. The CDR3 nucleotides are TGCGCCAGCAGCTCCGGGACACTCCTAAGGGGCAATGAGCAGTTCTTC. This gives the protein CASSSGTLLRGNEQFF.

The chain recombines TRBV6-5 with TRBJ2-3; a possible D gene is TRBD1 (5 bases). CDR3 length: 14 residues. V lost 2 bases and J lost 2, with 8 bases in between. Germline CDR1 MNHEY, CDR2 SVGAGI. CDR3 residues: CASSYGADTDTQYF. DNA for the CDR3: TGTGCCAGCAGTTACGGGGCAGACACAGATACGCAGTATTTT.

This clone was detected a few times. The V gene is TRBV28, the J gene TRBJ1-5; D remains ambiguous. V lost 8 bases, J lost 1 base, and 6 bases lay in between. The CDR3 covers 12 residues. Germline V gene data show CDR1 as MDHEN and CDR2 as SYDVKM. CDR3 in DNA: TGTGCCAGCTGGCGGAGCAATCAGCCCCAGCATTTT. Translation gives CASWRSNQPQHF.

The rearrangement uses TRBV7-8 and TRBJ2-1; 9 bases match TRBD1. Germline CDR1 SGHVS, CDR2 FQNEAQ. The CDR3 runs to 15 residues. J gave up 8 bases and V 9 bases, and 14 bases lay outside the gene matches. The chain's CDR3 is CASSQSTGGYDEQFF. The CDR3, as DNA: TGTGCCAGTAGTCAATCGACAGGGGGTTACGATGAGCAGTTCTTC.

The chain combines TRBV11-2 with TRBJ1-2; D remains unclear. Trimming stripped 5 bases from V and 5 bases from J, with 9 bases between. The CDR3 spans 12 residues. Per the germline V gene, CDR1 is SGHAT and CDR2 is FQNNGV. CDR3 residues: CASSPIVYGYTF. CDR3 sequence (DNA): TGTGCCAGCAGCCCTATAGTATATGGCTACACCTTC.

The J gene is TRBJ2-3, the V gene TRBV6-5, with D maybe TRBD2 (6 bases). Trimming shortened V by 9 bases and J by 0 bases, and 10 bases separated the two germline ends. CDR3 size: 13 residues. Per germline, CDR1 MNHEY and CDR2 SVGAGI. The CDR3 nucleotides read TGTGCCAGTAAACGGGAGAGCACAGATACGCAGTATTTT. It yields the protein CASKRESTDTQYF.

The chain is built from TRBV28 and TRBJ2-2; possibly TRBD1 or TRBD2 for D (5 bases each). From germline, CDR1 is MDHEN and CDR2 SYDVKM. V lost 2 bases to trimming and J lost 6 bases, with 10 bases between them. This CDR3 spans 14 amino acids. This CDR3 is CASSLGGYPGELFF. The CDR3 DNA reads TGTGCCAGCAGTTTAGGGGGTTATCCCGGGGAGCTGTTTTTT.

The chain links TRBV29-1 to TRBJ1-1; D might be TRBD1 (6 bases). The germline gives CDR1 SQVTM, CDR2 ANQGSEA. The CDR3 has 13 residues. Trimming removed 0 bases from V and 4 bases from J, with 9 bases in between. This CDR3 reads CSVEDGGGTEAFF. DNA for the CDR3: TGCAGCGTTGAAGATGGAGGGGGCACTGAAGCTTTCTTT.

The chain combines TRBV7-3 with TRBJ2-1; 13 bases are shared with TRBD2. The CDR3 totals 15 residues. Germline loops: CDR1 SGHTA, CDR2 FQGTGA. V lost 5 bases and J lost 6; bases outside the gene matches: 4. CDR3 region: CASSIGLAGVNEQFF. CDR3 coding DNA: TGTGCCAGCAGCATCGGACTAGCGGGAGTCAATGAGCAGTTCTTC.

The chain has TRBV30 and TRBJ2-7; a weak D match, TRBD1 (6 bases). The germline gives CDR1 GTSNPN, CDR2 SVGIG (reference sequence). The V gene lost 0 bases and the J gene lost 11 bases, with 17 bases spanning the gap. This CDR3 comprises 13 residues. The CDR3 sequence: CAWSVTAGAQEYF. In nucleotides, the CDR3 is TGTGCCTGGAGTGTAACGGCAGGGGCCCAGGAGTACTTC.